This T cell receptor (beta chain) was captured in a study of shared clonotypes between healthy human individuals. Study as a whole: Two women and a few men aged 18 to 49 served as donors.

This table comes from immunoSEQ multiplex PCR, and its TCRdb copy is limited to in-frame clones, with some not included. The sample holds hundreds of thousands of clones, less than 80% seen once. On this clone: The target antigen is unknown.

The CDR3 sequence is 18 residues long. V trimming: 7 bases; J trimming: 4 bases; junction bases outside the gene matches: 17. Points from the study as a whole: Represented diversity, genetic and exposure-history alike, was limited by few donors.

Sequenced sample: memory CD4+ T cells sorted from blood. Subset specified: CD45RA-negative fraction. The sequence was obtained from a woman in her thirties in good health. V usage is TRBV6-7 and J usage is TRBJ2-1; 9 positions match TRBD2. TRBV6-7 falls under the ORF class, with uncertain function. CDR3 coding DNA: TGTGCCAGCACCCAAAGAAGCGGGAGGTCCCCTCGGTACAATGAGCAGTTCTTC. Its translation is CASTQRSGRSPRYNEQFF.